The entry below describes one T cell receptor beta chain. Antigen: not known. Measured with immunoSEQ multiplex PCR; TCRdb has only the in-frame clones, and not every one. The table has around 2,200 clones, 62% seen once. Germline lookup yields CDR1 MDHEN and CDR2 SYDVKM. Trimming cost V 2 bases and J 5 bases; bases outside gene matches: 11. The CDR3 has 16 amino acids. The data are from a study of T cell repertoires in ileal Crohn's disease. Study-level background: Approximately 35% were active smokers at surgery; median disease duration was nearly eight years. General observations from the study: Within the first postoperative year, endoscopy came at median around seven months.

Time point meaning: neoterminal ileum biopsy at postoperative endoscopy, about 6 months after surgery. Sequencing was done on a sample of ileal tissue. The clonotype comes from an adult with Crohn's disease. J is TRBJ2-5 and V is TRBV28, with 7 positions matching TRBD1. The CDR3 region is CASSLEAGGARETQYF. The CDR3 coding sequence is TGTGCCAGCAGTTTAGAGGCAGGGGGTGCGAGGGAGACCCAGTACTTC.